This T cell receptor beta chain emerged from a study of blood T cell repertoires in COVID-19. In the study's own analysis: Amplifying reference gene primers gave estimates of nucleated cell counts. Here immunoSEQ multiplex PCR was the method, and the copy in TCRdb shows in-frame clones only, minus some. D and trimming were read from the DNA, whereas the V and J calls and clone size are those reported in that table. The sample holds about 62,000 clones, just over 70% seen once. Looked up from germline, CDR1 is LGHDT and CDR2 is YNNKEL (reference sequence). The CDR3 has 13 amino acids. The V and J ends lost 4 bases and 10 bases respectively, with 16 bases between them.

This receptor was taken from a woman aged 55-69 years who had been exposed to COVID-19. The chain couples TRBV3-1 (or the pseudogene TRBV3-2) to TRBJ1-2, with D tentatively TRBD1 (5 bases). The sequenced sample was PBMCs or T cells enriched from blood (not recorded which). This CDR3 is CASSPRTGGTYTF. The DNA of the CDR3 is TGTGCCAGCAGCCCCCGTACCGGAGGGACCTACACCTTC.